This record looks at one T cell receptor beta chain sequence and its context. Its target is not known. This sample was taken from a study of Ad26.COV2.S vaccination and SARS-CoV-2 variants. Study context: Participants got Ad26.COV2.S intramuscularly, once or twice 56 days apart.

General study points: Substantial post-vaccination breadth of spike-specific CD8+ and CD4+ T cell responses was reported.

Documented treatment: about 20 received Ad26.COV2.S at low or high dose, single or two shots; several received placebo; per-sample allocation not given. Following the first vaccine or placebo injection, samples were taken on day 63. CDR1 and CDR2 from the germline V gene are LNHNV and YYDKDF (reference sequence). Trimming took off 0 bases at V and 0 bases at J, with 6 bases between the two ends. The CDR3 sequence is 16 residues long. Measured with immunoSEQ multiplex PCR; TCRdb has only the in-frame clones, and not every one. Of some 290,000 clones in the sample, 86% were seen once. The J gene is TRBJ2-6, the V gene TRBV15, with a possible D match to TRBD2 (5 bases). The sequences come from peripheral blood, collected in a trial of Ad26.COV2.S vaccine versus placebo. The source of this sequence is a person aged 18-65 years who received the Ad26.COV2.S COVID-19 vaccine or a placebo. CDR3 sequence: CATSREAGSGANVLTF. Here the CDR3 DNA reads TGTGCCACCAGCAGAGAGGCGGGCTCTGGGGCCAACGTCCTGACTTTC.